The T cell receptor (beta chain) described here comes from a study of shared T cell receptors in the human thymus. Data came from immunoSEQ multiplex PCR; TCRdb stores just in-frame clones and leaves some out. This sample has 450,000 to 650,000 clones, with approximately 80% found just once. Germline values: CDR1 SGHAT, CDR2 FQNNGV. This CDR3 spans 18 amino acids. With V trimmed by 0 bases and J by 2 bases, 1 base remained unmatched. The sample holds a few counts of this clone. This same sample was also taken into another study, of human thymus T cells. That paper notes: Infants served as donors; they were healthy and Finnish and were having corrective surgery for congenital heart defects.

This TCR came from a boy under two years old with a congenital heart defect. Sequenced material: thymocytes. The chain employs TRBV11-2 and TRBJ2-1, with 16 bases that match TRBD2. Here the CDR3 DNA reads TGTGCCAGCAGCTTAGACGGGACTAGCGGGAGGGCCTACAATGAGCAGTTCTTC. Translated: CASSLDGTSGRAYNEQFF.